Ten or more counts support the clone carrying this T cell receptor beta chain. With 3 bases clipped from V and 7 bases from J, the junction kept 6 bases outside the gene matches. The CDR3 extends over 14 amino acids. cDNA molecules carried unique molecular identifiers, and template switching added a universal primer site. TCRdb recomputed calls from the 5' RACE reads with MiXCR, one row per CDR3 protein. This table has 200,000 to 300,000 distinct CDR3 sequences, over 9.5% appearing once. The data derive from a study of identical twins. The chain has TRBV12-3 or TRBV12-4 and TRBJ2-1; 7 nucleotides align to TRBD2. The clonotype originates from a man aged 50 to 60 in good health. The sequencing sample was made of memory T cells sorted from blood. The CDR3 sequence: CASSLSLAVNEQFF. The CDR3 bases are TGTGCCAGCAGTTTGTCCCTAGCGGTAAATGAGCAGTTCTTC.